This T cell receptor beta chain was captured in a study of T cell responses to AZD1222 COVID-19 vaccine. The study's findings and limits: Repertoire sampling happened only post peak T cell response. Among the donors, most were white British and more were female, and clonal diversity was possibly underestimated. Baseline testing showed seropositivity in only five or six AZD1222 recipients.

With regard to this clone: Its target is not known.

Germline V gives CDR1 SEHNR, CDR2 FQNEAQ (reference sequence). Trimming cost V 3 bases and J 0 bases, with 13 bases left between them. This CDR3 spans 16 amino acids. Here immunoSEQ multiplex PCR was the method, and the copy in TCRdb shows in-frame clones only, minus some. Of roughly 180,000 clones listed, around 86% are singletons. The sample was peripheral blood, taken on day 0 of MenACWY control vaccination. The chain joins TRBV7-9 to TRBJ2-3; D is perhaps TRBD2 (5 bases). The receptor was derived from an adult in good health. The CDR3 region is CASSFGRAGSTDTQYF. The DNA of the CDR3 is TGTGCCAGCAGCTTTGGGCGGGCCGGGAGCACAGATACGCAGTATTTT.